The next 20 T cell receptor beta chains were all read from a single sample in a study of Ad26.COV2.S vaccination and SARS-CoV-2 variants. Stated treatment: over 15 received Ad26.COV2.S at low or high dose, single or two shots; about 5 received placebo; per-sample allocation not given. The study sampled participants on day 63 after the first vaccine or placebo injection. Only in-frame clones appear in the TCRdb table, and some are missing; sequencing was by immunoSEQ multiplex PCR. The data contain 350,000 to 450,000 clones, around 86% of them singletons. Sequenced here: peripheral blood, sampled in a trial of Ad26.COV2.S vaccine versus placebo. The source of these receptors is a person aged 18-65 years who received the Ad26.COV2.S COVID-19 vaccine or a placebo.

The gene calls are TRBV6-2 or TRBV6-3 and TRBJ2-7; TRBD1 matches at 11 bases. V lost 2 bases to trimming and J lost 4 bases; unmatched junction nucleotides: 4. Germline V gene lookup returns CDR1 MNHEY and CDR2 SVGEGT. This CDR3 is 15 amino acids long. CDR3 protein: CASSYEDRGPYEQYF. CDR3 nucleotide sequence: TGTGCCAGCAGTTACGAGGACAGGGGGCCATACGAGCAGTACTTC.

This chain connects TRBV9 to TRBJ2-2; D gene unclear. In germline, CDR1 is SGDLS, CDR2 YYNGEE. V was clipped by 0 bases and J by 5 bases, with 2 bases between them. The CDR3 is made up of 12 amino acids. CDR3 amino acids: CASSVATGELFF. CDR3 sequence (DNA): TGTGCCAGCAGCGTAGCTACCGGGGAGCTGTTTTTT.

V gene TRBV7-9 combines with J gene TRBJ2-5, with TRBD2 matching over 7 bases. With 5 bases clipped from V and 2 bases from J, the junction kept 14 bases outside the gene matches. Germline values: CDR1 SEHNR, CDR2 FQNEAQ (reference sequence). CDR3 length: 17 residues. CDR3 region: CASSPRGSGNFQETQYF. In DNA, the CDR3 is TGTGCCAGCAGCCCCCGGGGGAGCGGGAACTTTCAAGAGACCCAGTACTTC. The full variable domain, rest sourced from reference TRBV7-9 and TRBJ2-5, is DTGVSQNPRHKITKRGQNVTFRCDPISEHNRLYWYRQTLGQGPEFLTYFQNEAQLEKSRLLSDRFSAERPKGSFSTLEIQRTEQGDSAMYLCASSPRGSGNFQETQYFGPGTRLLVL.

The chain links TRBV13 to TRBJ2-7; D not certain. This CDR3 has 15 residues. V dropped 1 base and J dropped 0 bases, with 10 bases sitting between them. CDR1 and CDR2 (germline): PRHDT, FYEKMQ (reference sequence). The CDR3 coding sequence is TGTGCCAGCAGCTTAGAGCCCACCAACTCCTACGAGCAGTACTTC. Translated: CASSLEPTNSYEQYF.

The chain combines TRBV25-1 with TRBJ1-1, with D maybe TRBD1 (5 bases). Deletions cut 3 bases from V and 5 bases from J, with 13 bases between. Germline V gives CDR1 MGHDK, CDR2 SYGVNS. The length of the CDR3 is 14 residues. CDR3: CASSEEGVGTEAFF. In DNA, the CDR3 is TGTGCCAGCAGTGAGGAAGGGGTGGGGACTGAAGCTTTCTTT.

The V and J genes are TRBV7-9 and TRBJ1-2; TRBD1 might be the D (6 bases). Trimming stripped 7 bases from V and 1 base from J, with 16 bases between. CDR1 is SEHNR and CDR2 is FQNEAQ in the germline V gene (reference sequence). The CDR3 contains 15 residues. In DNA form, the CDR3 reads TGTGCCAGCACCAAACCGGGGGGGCGTAACTATGGCTACACCTTC. It is translated as CASTKPGGRNYGYTF.

The V and J genes are TRBV3-1 (or the pseudogene TRBV3-2) and TRBJ1-1, with 9 bases identical to TRBD1. The CDR3 consists of 16 residues. The germline V gene has CDR1 LGHDT and CDR2 YNNKEL (reference sequence). J was trimmed by 5 bases and V by 0 bases; bases with no gene match: 7. In nucleotides, the CDR3 is TGTGCCAGCAGCCAAGATCCGGACAGGGGCTTAACTGAAGCTTTCTTT. Its protein product is CASSQDPDRGLTEAFF.

The chain combines TRBV7-8 with TRBJ1-2; 8 positions agree with TRBD1. Looked up from germline, CDR1 is SGHVS and CDR2 is FQNEAQ. J gave up 4 bases and V 5 bases, and 12 bases lay outside the gene matches. This CDR3 has 16 amino acids. CDR3 DNA: TGTGCCAGCAGCCCTCTGGCAGGGGGCTTCCTCTATGGCTACACCTTC. Its translation is CASSPLAGGFLYGYTF.

This clone was counted a few times. The V gene is TRBV2, the J gene TRBJ1-2, with D maybe TRBD1 (5 bases). V gave up 5 bases and J gave up 3 bases, with 10 bases separating them. The length of the CDR3 is 13 residues. CDR1 is SNHLY and CDR2 is FYNNEI in the germline V gene. As DNA, the CDR3 is TGTGCCAGCAGTACCCAACAGGACTATGGCTACACCTTC. Translation: CASSTQQDYGYTF.

The V and J genes are TRBV6-6 and TRBJ1-5, with a tentative D call TRBD1 (6 bases). V lost 6 bases and J 3 bases, leaving 12 bases between the germline ends. The germline gives CDR1 MNHNY, CDR2 SVGAGI (reference sequence). This CDR3 spans 14 amino acids. CDR3 coding DNA: TGTGCCAGCAGAGAAAACAGGGACAATCAGCCCCAGCATTTT. Its translation: CASRENRDNQPQHF.

The chain links TRBV4-1 to TRBJ2-3; 8 bases match TRBD2. The CDR3 contains 17 residues. Germline V gene sequence: CDR1 MGHRA, CDR2 YSYEKL. V lost 0 bases to trimming and J lost 0 bases; unmatched junction nucleotides: 5. DNA for the CDR3: TGCGCCAGCAGCCAAGACGGGGGGGAGCCTAGCACAGATACGCAGTATTTT. It is translated as CASSQDGGEPSTDTQYF.

The gene calls are TRBV28 and TRBJ1-5; 7 bases align to TRBD1. The V gene end was trimmed by 3 bases and the J gene end by 6 bases; junction bases not matched to a gene: 8. Germline V CDR1 and CDR2: MDHEN, SYDVKM. This CDR3 region has 15 residues. CDR3 amino acids: CASSLGDRDSQPQHF. As DNA, the CDR3 is TGTGCCAGCAGTTTGGGAGACAGGGATAGTCAGCCCCAGCATTTT. Full variable domain (remainder filled in from reference TRBV28 and TRBJ1-5): DVKVTQSSRYLVKRTGEKVFLECVQDMDHENMFWYRQDPGLGLRLIYFSYDVKMKEKGDIPEGYSVSREKKERFSLILESASTNQTSMYLCASSLGDRDSQPQHFGDGTRLSIL.

The gene calls are TRBV5-1 and TRBJ1-1; TRBD1 matches at 8 bases. This CDR3 has 14 amino acids. Per germline, CDR1 SGHRS and CDR2 YFSETQ. Trimming cost V 4 bases and J 4 bases; bases outside gene matches: 6. CDR3 bases: TGCGCCAGCAGCCCAGGGACAGGTAGCACTGAAGCTTTCTTT. It encodes CASSPGTGSTEAFF.

This clone was counted once. The chain recombines TRBV6-5 with TRBJ2-1; TRBD2 agrees at 8 bases. Trimming at V came to 5 bases and at J to 7 bases, leaving 7 bases not matched to a gene. In germline, CDR1 is MNHEY, CDR2 SVGAGI. The CDR3 has 14 amino acids. The CDR3 is CASSRSGGQNEQFF. In DNA form, the CDR3 reads TGTGCCAGCAGTCGGTCGGGGGGGCAAAATGAGCAGTTCTTC.

The chain links TRBV6-5 to TRBJ1-2; 8 nucleotides line up with TRBD1. The CDR3 has 15 residues. V lost 6 bases, J lost 0 bases, and 6 bases stayed unmatched. Germline CDR1 is MNHEY and CDR2 is SVGAGI. In DNA, the CDR3 is TGTGCCAGCAGCCGAACAGGGGGGGCTAACTATGGCTACACCTTC. Protein: CASSRTGGANYGYTF.

The rearrangement uses TRBV11-2 and TRBJ2-2; no definite D call. CDR3 length: 13 amino acids. V was clipped by 5 bases and J by 10 bases, with 14 bases between them. Germline CDR1 and CDR2: SGHAT and FQNNGV. The DNA of the CDR3 is TGTGCCAGCAGCCCTCGGTTCCCGGAGGAGCTGTTTTTT. Its translation: CASSPRFPEELFF.

The chain carries TRBV9 and TRBJ2-2; D remains unclear. Trimming took off 4 bases at V and 2 bases at J, with 9 bases between the two ends. In germline, CDR1 is SGDLS, CDR2 YYNGEE. The CDR3 is made up of 14 amino acids. CDR3 region: CASSPRANTGELFF. The DNA for the CDR3 is TGTGCCAGCAGCCCACGGGCCAACACCGGGGAGCTGTTTTTT.

The chain is built from TRBV5-4 and TRBJ2-5; no clear D. V was clipped by 1 base and J by 4 bases, with 11 bases between them. Germline values: CDR1 SGHNT, CDR2 YYREEE (reference sequence). The CDR3 is 14 residues long. For the CDR3, the DNA is TGTGCCAGCAGCTTGAAGCTTCCGGGAGAGACCCAGTACTTC. It encodes CASSLKLPGETQYF.

V is TRBV12-2 and J is TRBJ2-6; the tabulated D call, TRBD1, remains unverified against the DNA. TRBV12-2 is a known pseudogene. The CDR3 spans 18 residues. The CDR3 DNA follows: TGTGCAAGTCGCTTACCAATGGGCAGGGTTCCATCTCTTAACGTCCTGACTTTC. Translation: CASRLPMGRVPSLNVLTF.

The CDR3 DNA reads TGTGCCAGCAGCCCCACCCGGGACGGAAATTCACCCCTCCACTTT. Translated: CASSPTRDGNSPLHF. V is TRBV7-9 and J is TRBJ1-6; a weak D match, TRBD1 (5 bases). The CDR3 consists of 15 residues. Germline V gives CDR1 SEHNR, CDR2 FQNEAQ (reference sequence). V lost 5 bases, J lost 7 bases, and 15 bases lay in between.